This T cell receptor (beta chain) was obtained from a study of T cell repertoires in cytomegalovirus infection. Findings of the study overall: Across the ex vivo response, the dominant clonotypes were HLA-C-restricted CMV-specific TCR beta clonotypes.

TCRdb reprocessed the reads via MiXCR and lists one record per CDR3 protein. Among roughly 990,000 distinct CDR3 sequences listed, roughly 30% were seen once. This clonotype occurred many times. The target antigen is unknown. Sequenced here: cultured CD8+ T cells from PBMCs, sampled from culture after CMV antigen stimulation. This clonotype was sampled from a human donor in good health (CMV status not recorded). Some clones in this sample may be carry-over from other donors' samples.

CDR3 DNA: TGTGCCAGCAGCTTCTCTAGGGGTTCTAGCACAGATACGCAGTATTTT. This translates into CASSFSRGSSTDTQYF. The rearrangement uses TRBV7-2 and TRBJ2-3; TRBD1 is a possible D gene (5 bases). This CDR3 has 16 amino acids. Trimming took off 3 bases at V and 0 bases at J, with 13 bases between the two ends. CDR1 is SGHTA, CDR2 FQGNSA, per germline.